The TCR beta chain under discussion was sequenced for a study of spatial heterogeneity in lung cancer. Study-wide background: Raw reads contained each unique TCR and UMI combination more than ten times on average.

Single TCR cDNA molecules each had their own unique molecular identifier. TCRdb processed the 5' RACE reads anew with MiXCR; each CDR3 protein has one entry. The table records around 110,000 distinct CDR3 sequences, 10% to 15% of them present only once. This clonotype showed up just a few times. Time point denoted: blood at routine non-recurrence follow-up after resection. The input material, whole RNA from tumor, nontumor lung or frozen PBMC, was sequenced unsorted. This CDR3 has 14 residues. From germline, CDR1 is MNHEY and CDR2 SMNVEV (reference sequence). Trimming removed 0 bases from V and 7 bases from J; junction bases left unmatched: 5.

Sequencing was performed on PBMCs, taken at follow-up. The genes are TRBV27 and TRBJ2-7, with 8 positions matching TRBD2. The sequence was obtained from a male donor with early-stage non-small cell lung cancer. The CDR3 protein is CASSLSRGGREQYF. In DNA form, the CDR3 reads TGTGCCAGCAGTTTATCTCGGGGGGGCCGGGAGCAGTACTTC.